Following are 17 T cell receptor beta chains from one sample sequenced in a study of neoadjuvant anti-PD-1 for oral cavity cancer. Produced via immunoSEQ multiplex PCR; TCRdb's table is partial and in-frame only. There are approximately 37,000 clones in the sample; around 40% occur only once, and roughly a sixth lies in the top ten. Time point defined: after neoadjuvant nivolumab, at surgical resection. The sample was tumor tissue, taken after nivolumab (anti-PD-1) treatment. The receptors here all came from a person aged 40 to 85 with oral cavity squamous cell carcinoma.

This clone was detected only a few times. This chain joins TRBV27 and TRBJ2-7; D gene uncertain. This CDR3 has 15 amino acids. Trimming stripped 3 bases from V and 3 bases from J, with 15 bases between. The germline CDR1 and CDR2 sequences are MNHEY and SMNVEV (reference sequence). CDR3 nucleotide sequence: TGTGCCAGCAGTTTGACCGTAAGGGAAATCTACGAGCAGTACTTC. As protein: CASSLTVREIYEQYF.

This clone was counted only a few times. V gene TRBV19 combines with J gene TRBJ2-5; D gene uncertain. Germline CDR1 LNHDA, CDR2 SQIVND (reference sequence). This CDR3 spans 12 amino acids. The V end lost 5 bases, the J end lost 2 bases, and 6 bases lay between the germline ends. The CDR3 is CASSVSQETQYF. CDR3 DNA sequence: TGTGCCAGTAGTGTATCTCAAGAGACCCAGTACTTC.

This clone was recorded many times. J is TRBJ2-1 and V is TRBV4-2; the match to TRBD2 covers 12 bases. From germline, CDR1 is LGHNA and CDR2 YNFKEQ. J was trimmed by 6 bases and V by 1 base; bases with no gene match: 4. This CDR3 has 16 amino acids. CDR3 loop: CASSQGASGGGNEQFF. CDR3 DNA sequence: TGTGCCAGCAGCCAAGGGGCTAGCGGGGGGGGCAATGAGCAGTTCTTC.

The rearrangement uses TRBV5-1 and TRBJ2-3, with TRBD1 identical over 8 bases. This CDR3 has 16 residues. The V and J ends lost 0 bases and 4 bases, in that order; junction bases with no gene match: 7. Germline-derived CDR1 and CDR2 are SGHRS and YFSETQ. For the CDR3, the DNA is TGCGCCAGCAGCTTGGGAGACAGGGGTTGGGCAGATACGCAGTATTTT. Its translation is CASSLGDRGWADTQYF.

This clone has more than one count but fewer than ten. The chain uses TRBV1 and TRBJ2-7. TRBV1 is shown as a pseudogene. CDR3 size: 13 residues. The CDR3 protein is CTSSQVRSYEQYF. DNA of the CDR3: TGCACCAGCAGCCAAGTACGAAGTTACGAGCAGTACTTC.

The V call is TRBV21-1, the J call TRBJ2-7. TRBV21-1 is designated a pseudogene. The CDR3 loop spans 15 amino acids. CDR3: CASSIKALSSYEQYF. The DNA for the CDR3 is TGTGCCAGCAGCATAAAAGCCCTCAGCTCCTACGAGCAGTACTTC.

V and J are TRBV18 and TRBJ1-5; D is possibly TRBD1 (5 bases). The CDR3 contains 15 residues. The ends were cut back, 3 bases at V and 7 bases at J, with 16 bases in the middle. Germline V lookup: CDR1 KGHSH, CDR2 LQKENI. The CDR3 loop reads CASSPVGGGEQPQHF. The CDR3 nucleotides are TGTGCCAGCTCACCGGTTGGGGGGGGAGAACAGCCCCAGCATTTT.

The chain links TRBV28 to TRBJ2-6, with a tentative D call TRBD1 (5 bases). V was clipped by 2 bases and J by 2 bases, with 10 bases between them. The CDR3 covers 16 residues. The germline CDR1 and CDR2 sequences are MDHEN and SYDVKM. The CDR3 nucleotides are TGTGCCAGCAGTTTAGGAGTAGGGGCTGGGGCCAACGTCCTGACTTTC. It translates to CASSLGVGAGANVLTF.

This clone was counted between two and nine times. This chain connects TRBV19 to TRBJ2-3; 8 bases are a match to TRBD1. J lost 1 base, V lost 1 base, and 7 bases had no gene match. Germline V gives CDR1 LNHDA, CDR2 SQIVND (reference sequence). The length of the CDR3 is 17 residues. In DNA form, the CDR3 reads TGTGCCAGTAGTATAGTTGGTCACAGGGGGGGCACAGATACGCAGTATTTT. Encoded protein: CASSIVGHRGGTDTQYF.

This clone was picked up a small number of times. CDR3: CASSFAVLYYEQYF. The CDR3 bases are TGTGCCAGCAGCTTCGCGGTGCTGTACTACGAGCAGTACTTC. This chain links TRBV7-9 with TRBJ2-7; no clear D. The CDR3 runs 14 residues. V shed 3 bases and J shed 3 bases, with 12 bases lying between them. Germline CDR1 SEHNR, CDR2 FQNEAQ (reference sequence). Drawing the rest from reference TRBV7-9 and TRBJ2-7, the complete variable domain is DTGVSQNPRHKITKRGQNVTFRCDPISEHNRLYWYRQTLGQGPEFLTYFQNEAQLEKSRLLSDRFSAERPKGSFSTLEIQRTEQGDSAMYLCASSFAVLYYEQYFGPGTRLTVT.

This clone was observed a handful of times. The rearrangement joins TRBV7-3 to TRBJ2-6, with D unclear. Trimming left V 6 bases short and J 2 bases short, with 5 bases between. Looked up from germline, CDR1 is SGHTA and CDR2 is FQGTGA. The CDR3 totals 13 residues. This chain's CDR3 is CASSQTGANVLTF. CDR3 DNA sequence: TGTGCCAGCAGTCAAACTGGGGCCAACGTCCTGACTTTC.

This clone has a handful of counts. The chain couples TRBV2 to TRBJ1-2; D not certain. V dropped 2 bases and J dropped 0 bases, with 10 bases sitting between them. Per the germline V gene, CDR1 is SNHLY and CDR2 is FYNNEI. The CDR3 runs 15 residues. Here the CDR3 reads CASSESGIANYGYTF. The CDR3 coding sequence is TGTGCCAGCAGTGAATCGGGGATAGCTAACTATGGCTACACCTTC.

This clone was recorded many times. The chain uses TRBV27 and TRBJ1-3, with D unresolved. The CDR3 sequence is 16 residues long. Per germline, CDR1 MNHEY and CDR2 SMNVEV (reference sequence). V lost 7 bases and J 0 bases, leaving 16 bases between the germline ends. DNA for the CDR3: TGTGCCAGCAAGTTAACAGACGATTCCTCTGGAAACACCATATATTTT. Translation: CASKLTDDSSGNTIYF.

The chain employs TRBV29-1 and TRBJ2-3; TRBD2 is a possible D gene (5 bases). This CDR3 contains 14 residues. Trimming stripped 3 bases from V and 3 bases from J, with 13 bases between. Germline V gene data show CDR1 as SQVTM and CDR2 as ANQGSEA. CDR3 residues: CSVDQRWGTDTQYF. DNA of the CDR3: TGCAGCGTTGACCAGCGGTGGGGTACAGATACGCAGTATTTT.

To note about this clone: One base away lies a much larger clone, so this may be a sequencing read error. The chain is built from TRBV7-6 and TRBJ2-6; D not resolved. The CDR3 is 13 amino acids. CDR1 is SGHVS and CDR2 is FNYEAQ in the germline V gene. The germline V and J ends were trimmed by 3 bases and 3 bases, with 3 bases remaining between them. The CDR3: CASSLGGANVLTF. CDR3 nucleotides: TGTGCCAGCAGCTTGGGTGGGGCCAACGTCCTGACTTTC.

V is TRBV30 and J is TRBJ1-6; D is possibly TRBD1 (6 bases). The germline V gene has CDR1 GTSNPN and CDR2 SVGIG (reference sequence). The V end was cut by 2 bases, the J end by 9 bases, with 11 bases between. The CDR3 contains 13 residues. In nucleotides, the CDR3 is TGTGCCTGGAGTACAGGGATGGCTTCACCCCTCCACTTT. Amino acid sequence: CAWSTGMASPLHF.

The chain recombines TRBV14 with TRBJ1-2; the D is unclear. The V and J ends lost 1 base and 4 bases respectively, with 10 bases between them. There are 14 residues in the CDR3. Germline-derived CDR1 and CDR2 are SGHDN and FVKESK. In nucleotides, the CDR3 is TGTGCCAGCAGCCAAGGGCTGGGCTCCTATGGCTACACCTTC. Its protein product is CASSQGLGSYGYTF.